This TCR beta chain was profiled in a study of technical replicates of blood from several donors. This clone has only one observation. V dropped 0 bases and J dropped 9; count of bases not matched to a gene: 11. From germline, CDR1 is SGHTA and CDR2 FQGTGA. The CDR3 contains 17 residues. Assay used: immunoSEQ multiplex PCR; TCRdb lists only in-frame clones, some missing. Among about 97,000 clones listed, around 96% were seen once. The receptor was isolated from a human donor in good health. The sample consisted of T cells isolated from PBMCs. The chain has TRBV7-3 and TRBJ2-1; TRBD2 matches at 10 bases. The CDR3 reads CASSLTVWSSGSSEQFF. CDR3 DNA sequence: TGTGCCAGCAGCTTAACGGTTTGGTCTAGCGGGAGTAGTGAGCAGTTCTTC.